A selection of T cell receptor beta chains follows, all from one sample in a study of beta chain features in type 1 diabetes. Clones were read by immunoSEQ multiplex PCR, and TCRdb kept only the in-frame ones, dropping some. The sample shows 250,000 to 400,000 clones, around 15% of them seen only once. Sample: central memory CD4+ T cells from blood. The source of these receptors is a man aged 25-45 years in good health. CDR3s include the opening cysteine and the closing phenylalanine or tryptophan. D genes are given only for firm matches. The size entry is marked missing in some rows and otherwise reads once, few, many or a size class.

v_gene	j_gene	abundance	d_gene	CDR3aa	CDR3nt
TRBV2	TRBJ2-3	few	TRBD2	CASILAGAVDTQYF	TGTGCCAGCATTCTAGCGGGGGCCGTGGATACGCAGTATTTT
TRBV7-8	TRBJ2-7	few	.	CASSLHRYEQYF	TGTGCCAGCAGCTTACACAGATACGAGCAGTACTTC
TRBV12-5	TRBJ1-1	.	.	CASGLGTVNTEAFF	TGTGCTAGTGGTTTGGGAACAGTGAACACTGAAGCTTTCTTT
TRBV9	TRBJ2-1	.	.	CASSVAGKAKGDNEQFF	TGTGCCAGCAGCGTAGCGGGAAAGGCAAAGGGGGACAATGAGCAGTTCTTC
TRBV7-2	TRBJ2-3	.	.	CASSPMGTDTQYF	TGTGCCAGCAGCCCAATGGGAACCGATACGCAGTATTTT
TRBV5-1	TRBJ1-2	.	TRBD1	CASSAGQGYGYTF	TGCGCCAGCAGCGCCGGACAGGGCTATGGCTACACCTTC
TRBV7-2	TRBJ2-1	few	.	CASSLGLAIRLEQFF	TGTGCCAGCAGCTTAGGGCTAGCGATTCGTTTGGAGCAGTTCTTC
TRBV19	TRBJ2-5	few	.	CASSRRQTQETQYF	TGTGCCAGTAGTCGCCGACAGACCCAAGAGACCCAGTACTTC
TRBV5-8	TRBJ2-3	.	.	CASRPGPAGGTDTQYF	TGTGCCAGCAGGCCCGGCCCCGCGGGCGGCACAGATACGCAGTATTTT
TRBV9	TRBJ2-1	few	TRBD2	CASSVETGGVYNEQFF	TGTGCCAGCAGCGTAGAAACGGGAGGAGTCTACAATGAGCAGTTCTTC
TRBV19	TRBJ1-1	.	.	CASSILGNTEAFF	TGTGCCAGTAGTATTCTTGGGAACACTGAAGCTTTCTTT
TRBV9	TRBJ2-2	.	.	CASSVAAGSGELFF	TGTGCCAGCAGCGTAGCAGCAGGTTCCGGGGAGCTGTTTTTT
TRBV11-2	TRBJ2-3	.	.	CASSLYGIGDTQYF	TGTGCCAGCAGCTTATACGGGATTGGAGATACGCAGTATTTT
TRBV2	TRBJ1-1	few	TRBD1	CASSKGQGKTEAFF	TGTGCCAGCAGTAAGGGACAGGGGAAGACTGAAGCTTTCTTT
TRBV27	TRBJ2-1	few	.	CASSYLTRKGEQFF	TGTGCCAGCAGCTACCTGACTAGGAAGGGTGAGCAGTTCTTC
TRBV5-5	TRBJ2-5	.	.	CASSEDSGQETQYF	TGTGCCAGCAGCGAGGACAGCGGTCAAGAGACCCAGTACTTC
TRBV7-9	TRBJ2-3	few	TRBD1	CASSSASGGRADTQYF	TGTGCCAGCAGTTCGGCGTCAGGGGGACGGGCAGATACGCAGTATTTT
TRBV5-4	TRBJ2-3	few	.	CASSLRSPSTDTQYF	TGTGCCAGCAGCTTGAGAAGCCCAAGCACAGATACGCAGTATTTT
TRBV5-4	TRBJ2-2	few	.	CAIGGQTPTGELFF	TGTGCCATTGGTGGACAGACCCCTACCGGGGAGCTGTTTTTT
TRBV10-3	TRBJ2-3	many	TRBD2	CAIGTSGATDTQYF	TGTGCCATAGGGACTAGCGGGGCCACAGATACGCAGTATTTT
TRBV9	TRBJ1-6	.	.	CASSVRGTPNSPLHF	TGTGCCAGCAGCGTACGGGGAACTCCCAATTCACCCCTCCACTTT
TRBV7-2	TRBJ2-3	many	TRBD2	CASSARAGGDTQYF	TGTGCCAGCAGCGCGCGGGCGGGAGGAGATACGCAGTATTTT
TRBV7-9	TRBJ2-7	.	.	CASSLGSGTSGEQYF	TGTGCCAGCAGCTTAGGGTCCGGGACATCCGGCGAGCAGTACTTC
TRBV6-6	TRBJ2-4	.	.	CASSYLSRDIQYF	TGTGCCAGCAGTTACCTGTCCCGGGACATTCAGTACTTC
TRBV5-3	TRBJ2-7	once	.	CARSFGLLVHREQYF	TGTGCCAGAAGCTTCGGTCTACTAGTCCATCGCGAGCAGTACTTC
TRBV6-1	TRBJ1-5	few	.	CASSEKPAQPQHF	TGTGCCAGCAGTGAAAAGCCCGCACAGCCCCAGCATTTT
TRBV13	TRBJ2-3	.	.	CASSLGHTGTTDTQYF	TGTGCCAGCAGCTTAGGTCATACAGGGACCACAGATACGCAGTATTTT
TRBV11-3	TRBJ2-1	.	TRBD1	CASTPVGQVLGSEQFF	TGTGCCAGCACCCCGGTCGGACAGGTGCTGGGAAGTGAGCAGTTCTTC
TRBV7-9	TRBJ1-5	.	TRBD1	CASSLGQGLGNQPQHF	TGTGCCAGCAGCTTGGGACAGGGGTTGGGCAATCAGCCCCAGCATTTT
TRBV7-8	TRBJ1-5	few	.	CASSSQENQPQHF	TGTGCCAGCAGCTCTCAAGAGAATCAGCCCCAGCATTTT
TRBV6-6	TRBJ1-2	few	.	CASSSTRRDFLGGYTF	TGTGCCAGCAGTTCCACTCGACGGGACTTCCTCGGGGGCTACACCTTC
TRBV27	TRBJ2-1	.	TRBD1	CASVDRGRLNEQFF	TGTGCCAGCGTAGACAGGGGGCGTCTCAATGAGCAGTTCTTC
TRBV18	TRBJ1-3	.	.	CASSPGTSPGNTIYF	TGTGCCAGCTCACCAGGGACGAGTCCTGGAAACACCATATATTTT
TRBV7-2	TRBJ2-1	.	.	CASSLAGSSSYNEQFF	TGTGCCAGCAGCTTAGCAGGGTCAAGCTCCTACAATGAGCAGTTCTTC
TRBV5-1	TRBJ2-5	.	TRBD2	CASSLAPSGDQETQYF	TGCGCCAGCAGCTTGGCCCCTAGCGGGGACCAAGAGACCCAGTACTTC
TRBV10-3	TRBJ1-2	few	.	CAITAWTLGNNYGYTF	TGTGCCATCACCGCATGGACACTCGGGAACAACTATGGCTACACCTTC
TRBV19	TRBJ2-5	few	.	CASTGQGSGETQYF	TGTGCCAGTACGGGGCAGGGGAGTGGGGAGACCCAGTACTTC
TRBV9	TRBJ2-3	.	.	CASSVRGDTQYF	TGTGCCAGCAGCGTAAGGGGGGATACGCAGTATTTT
TRBV30	TRBJ2-1	.	.	CAWTVGALSTNEQFF	TGTGCCTGGACCGTAGGGGCGTTGAGTACTAATGAGCAGTTCTTC
TRBV7-9	TRBJ2-5	.	.	CASSHGWGEETQYF	TGTGCCAGCAGCCATGGGTGGGGGGAAGAGACCCAGTACTTC
TRBV4-3	TRBJ2-7	.	TRBD2	CASSPGLAGASYNEQYF	TGCGCCAGCAGCCCAGGACTAGCGGGGGCGTCCTACAACGAGCAGTACTTC
TRBV7-2	TRBJ1-4	once	.	CASSLGGVHEKLFF	TGTGCCAGCAGCCTCGGGGGGGTACATGAAAAACTGTTTTTT
TRBV30	TRBJ2-5	few	TRBD2	CAWSVGSGSVETQYF	TGTGCCTGGAGTGTGGGTAGCGGGAGCGTCGAGACCCAGTACTTC
TRBV11-3	TRBJ2-2	.	TRBD2	CASSFSGTSGSTGELFF	TGTGCCAGCAGCTTTTCAGGGACTAGCGGGAGCACCGGGGAGCTGTTTTTT
TRBV5-6	TRBJ2-1	.	.	CASIGAVNNEQFF	TGTGCCAGCATTGGGGCCGTAAACAATGAGCAGTTCTTC
TRBV11-2	TRBJ2-7	.	.	CASSSAQGGEQYF	TGTGCCAGCAGCTCGGCTCAGGGAGGCGAGCAGTACTTC
TRBV5-1	TRBJ1-1	few	.	CASSLAGGMNTEAFF	TGCGCCAGCAGCTTGGCCGGGGGGATGAACACTGAAGCTTTCTTT
TRBV7-2	TRBJ2-1	.	.	CASSLAGVLNEQFF	TGTGCCAGCAGCTTAGCGGGGGTCCTCAATGAGCAGTTCTTC
TRBV27	TRBJ1-2	few	.	CASSLLGQPTNYGYTF	TGTGCCAGCAGTTTATTAGGGCAGCCAACAAACTATGGCTACACCTTC
TRBV4-2	TRBJ2-1	.	.	CASSQMIAESGEQFF	TGTGCCAGCAGCCAGATGATAGCAGAATCGGGGGAGCAGTTCTTC
TRBV11-2	TRBJ2-5	.	TRBD2	CASSDLAGPQETQYF	TGTGCCAGCAGCGACCTAGCGGGGCCCCAAGAGACCCAGTACTTC
TRBV7-2	TRBJ2-1	few	.	CASSDSSYNEQFF	TGTGCCAGCAGCGACAGCTCCTACAATGAGCAGTTCTTC
TRBV7-8	TRBJ2-3	.	TRBD2	CASSWDPTGTSGSSGDTQYF	TGTGCCAGCAGTTGGGATCCTACCGGGACTAGCGGGAGTTCGGGTGATACGCAGTATTTT
TRBV7-7	TRBJ2-6	few	TRBD1	CASSPGTVNSGANVLTF	TGTGCCAGCAGCCCCGGGACAGTCAACTCTGGGGCCAACGTCCTGACTTTC
TRBV2	TRBJ2-3	few	.	CASSYSISFSAGGGSDTQYF	TGTGCCAGCAGTTACTCGATATCTTTTTCGGCAGGCGGTGGCTCAGATACGCAGTATTTT
TRBV7-2	TRBJ2-3	.	.	CASSQAPTSSDTQYF	TGCGCCAGCAGCCAAGCCCCGACTAGTTCAGATACGCAGTATTTT
TRBV7-7	TRBJ2-5	.	TRBD2	CASSPRLAGTRGETQYF	TGTGCTAGCAGCCCCAGACTAGCGGGAACACGTGGAGAGACCCAGTACTTC
TRBV6-5	TRBJ2-1	.	.	CASRNNPVGFDEQFF	TGTGCCAGCAGGAACAACCCGGTGGGATTCGATGAGCAGTTCTTC
TRBV23-1	TRBJ2-5	many	.	CASSQSGQEETQYF	TGCGCCAGCAGTCAATCGGGGCAGGAAGAGACCCAGTACTTC
TRBV29-1	TRBJ1-4	few	.	CSVGGRNEKLFF	TGCAGCGTCGGAGGAAGGAATGAAAAACTGTTTTTT